These 7 T cell receptor beta chains originate from one sample sequenced in a study of beta chain features in type 1 diabetes. The study's findings and limits: Shortening of TCRB CDR3s, moderate but significant, appeared in all four CD4+ subsets of Type 1 diabetes patients.

Every isolated RNA sample was fully reverse transcribed, so sequencing captured expressed TCRB transcripts. Generated by immunoSEQ multiplex PCR, the TCRdb table keeps only in-frame clones and is missing some. This sample has around 180,000 clones, with roughly 7.1% found just once. These receptors' targets are unknown. The specimen was central memory CD4+ T cells from blood. The source is a woman aged 40 to 55 with type 1 diabetes.

This clone was detected a few times. This sequence joins TRBV11-2 and TRBJ2-7; 8 bases match TRBD1. CDR3 length: 13 residues. CDR1 and CDR2 from the germline V gene are SGHAT and FQNNGV. Losses at the gene ends were 3 bases for V and 6 bases for J; bases not matched to a gene: 4. The CDR3 reads CASSLGQVTEQYF. The CDR3 DNA is TGTGCCAGCAGCTTGGGACAGGTGACCGAGCAGTACTTC.

V is TRBV6-6 and J is TRBJ2-7; D remains unclear. Germline lookup yields CDR1 MNHNY and CDR2 SVGAGI (reference sequence). V lost 5 bases and J lost 0, with 11 bases in between. This CDR3 contains 14 residues. In DNA, the CDR3 is TGTGCCAGCAGTAACACGATAAGCTCCTACGAGCAGTACTTC. It encodes CASSNTISSYEQYF.

The gene calls are TRBV5-5 and TRBJ2-1, with D possibly being TRBD2 (6 bases). This CDR3 comprises 12 residues. CDR1 and CDR2 from the germline V gene are SGHKS and YYEKEE (reference sequence). The V and J ends lost 4 bases and 8 bases respectively, with 10 bases between them. Written as DNA, the CDR3 is TGTGCCAGCAGCACAAGCGGGTATGAGCAGTTCTTC. Translating it yields CASSTSGYEQFF. Full variable domain (outside the CDR3, taken from reference TRBV5-5 and TRBJ2-1): DAGVTQSPTHLIKTRGQQVTLRCSPISGHKSVSWYQQVLGQGPQFIFQYYEKEERGRGNFPDRFSARQFPNYSSELNVNALLLGDSALYLCASSTSGYEQFFGPGTRLTVL.

This clone was recorded a few times. The chain combines TRBV4-3 with TRBJ1-5; no clear D gene. With 0 bases removed from V and 4 bases from J, the gap between germline ends came to 7 bases. CDR3 length: 14 residues. Germline loops: CDR1 LGHNA, CDR2 YSLEER. The CDR3 coding sequence is TGCGCCAGCAGCCAAGAGAGAGGGAATCAGCCCCAGCATTTT. Translating gives CASSQERGNQPQHF.

The CDR3 spells CASSLTTGGPYEQYF. The DNA of the CDR3 is TGCGCCAGCAGCTTGACAACAGGGGGCCCCTACGAGCAGTACTTC. This rearrangement joins TRBV5-1 to TRBJ2-7, with TRBD1 matching 9 bases. Germline trimming cut 1 base from V and 2 bases from J; bases unmatched to any gene: 4. From germline, CDR1 is SGHRS and CDR2 YFSETQ. CDR3 length: 15 residues.

This clone has only a few counts. Here the CDR3 reads CASSPPGQGFRNGYTF. CDR3 DNA: TGTGCCAGCTCACCACCGGGACAGGGTTTCAGAAATGGCTACACCTTC. The chain has TRBV18 and TRBJ1-2, with 9 bases lining up with TRBD1. Germline V gene lookup returns CDR1 KGHSH and CDR2 LQKENI. The CDR3 spans 16 residues. J gave up 6 bases and V 0 bases, and 8 bases lay outside the gene matches.

This clone was observed a handful of times. This sequence joins TRBV6-5 and TRBJ1-2; D may be TRBD1 (6 bases). CDR1 is MNHEY and CDR2 is SVGAGI in the germline V gene. V dropped 6 bases and J dropped 6 bases, with 11 bases sitting between them. CDR3 length equals 12 residues. The chain's CDR3 is CASSNRAHGYTF. CDR3 nucleotides: TGTGCCAGCAGCAACAGGGCTCATGGCTACACCTTC.